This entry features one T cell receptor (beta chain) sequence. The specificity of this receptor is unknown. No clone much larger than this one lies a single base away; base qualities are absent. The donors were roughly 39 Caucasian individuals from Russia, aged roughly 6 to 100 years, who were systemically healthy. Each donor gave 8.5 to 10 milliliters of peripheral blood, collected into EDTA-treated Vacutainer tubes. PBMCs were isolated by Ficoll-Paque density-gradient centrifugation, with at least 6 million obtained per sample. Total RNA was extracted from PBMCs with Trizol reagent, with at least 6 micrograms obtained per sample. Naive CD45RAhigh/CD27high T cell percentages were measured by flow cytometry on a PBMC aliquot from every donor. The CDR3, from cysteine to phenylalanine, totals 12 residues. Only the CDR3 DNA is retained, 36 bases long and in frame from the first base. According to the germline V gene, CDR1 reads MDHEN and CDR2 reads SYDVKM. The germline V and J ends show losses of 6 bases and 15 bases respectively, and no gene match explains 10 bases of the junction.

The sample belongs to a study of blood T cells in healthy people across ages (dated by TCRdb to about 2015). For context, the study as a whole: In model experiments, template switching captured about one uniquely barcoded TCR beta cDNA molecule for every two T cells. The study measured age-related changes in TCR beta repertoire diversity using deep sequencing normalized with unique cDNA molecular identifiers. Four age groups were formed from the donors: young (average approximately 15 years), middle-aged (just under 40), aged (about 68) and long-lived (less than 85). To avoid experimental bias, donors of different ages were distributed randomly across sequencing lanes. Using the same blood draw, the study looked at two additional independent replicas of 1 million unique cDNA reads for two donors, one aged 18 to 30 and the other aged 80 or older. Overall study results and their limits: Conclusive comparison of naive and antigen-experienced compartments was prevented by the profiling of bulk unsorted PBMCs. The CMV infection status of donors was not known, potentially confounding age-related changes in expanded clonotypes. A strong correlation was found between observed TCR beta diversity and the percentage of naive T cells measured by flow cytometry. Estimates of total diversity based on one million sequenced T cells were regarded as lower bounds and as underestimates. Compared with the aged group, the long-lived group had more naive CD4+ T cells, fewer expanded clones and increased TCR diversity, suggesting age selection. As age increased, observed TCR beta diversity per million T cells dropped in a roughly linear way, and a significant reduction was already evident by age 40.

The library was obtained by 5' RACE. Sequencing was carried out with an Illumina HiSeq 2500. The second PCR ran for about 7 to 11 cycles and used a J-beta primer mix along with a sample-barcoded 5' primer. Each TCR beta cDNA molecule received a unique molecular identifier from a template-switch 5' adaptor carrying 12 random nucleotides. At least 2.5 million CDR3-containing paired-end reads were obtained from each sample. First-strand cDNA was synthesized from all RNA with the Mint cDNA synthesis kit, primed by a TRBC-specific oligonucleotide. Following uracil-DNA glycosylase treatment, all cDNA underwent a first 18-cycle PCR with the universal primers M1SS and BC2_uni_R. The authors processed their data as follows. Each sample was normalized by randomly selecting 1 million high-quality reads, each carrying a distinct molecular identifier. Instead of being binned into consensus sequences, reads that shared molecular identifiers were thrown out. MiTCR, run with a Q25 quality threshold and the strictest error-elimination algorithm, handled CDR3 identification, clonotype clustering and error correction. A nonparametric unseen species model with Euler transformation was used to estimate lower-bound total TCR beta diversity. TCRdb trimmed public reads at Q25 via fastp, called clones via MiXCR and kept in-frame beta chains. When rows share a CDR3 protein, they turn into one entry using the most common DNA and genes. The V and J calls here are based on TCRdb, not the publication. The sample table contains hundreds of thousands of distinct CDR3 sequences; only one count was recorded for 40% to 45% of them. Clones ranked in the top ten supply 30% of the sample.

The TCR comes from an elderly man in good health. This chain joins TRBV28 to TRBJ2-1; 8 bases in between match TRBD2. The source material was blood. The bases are TGTGCCAGCAGGTCTATAGCGGGACGCATGTTCTTC. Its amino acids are CASRSIAGRMFF.